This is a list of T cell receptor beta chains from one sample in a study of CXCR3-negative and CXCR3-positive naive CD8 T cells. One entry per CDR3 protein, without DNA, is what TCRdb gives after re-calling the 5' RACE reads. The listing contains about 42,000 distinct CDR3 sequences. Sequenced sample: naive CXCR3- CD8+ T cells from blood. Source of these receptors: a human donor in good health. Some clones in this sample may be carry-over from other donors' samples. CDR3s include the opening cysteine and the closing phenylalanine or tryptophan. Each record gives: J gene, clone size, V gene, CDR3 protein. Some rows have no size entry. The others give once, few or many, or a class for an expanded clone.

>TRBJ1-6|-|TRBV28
CASSLLPQGPNSPLHF
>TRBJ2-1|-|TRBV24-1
CATSEGTGGSYNEQFF
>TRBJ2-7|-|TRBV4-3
CASSEGQGIYYEQYF
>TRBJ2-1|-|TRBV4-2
CASSQSIGYENEQFF
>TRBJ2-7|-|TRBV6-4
CASSEGGRQYF
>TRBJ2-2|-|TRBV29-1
CSVDLNTGELFF
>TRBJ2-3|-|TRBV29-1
CSVVGGSSGDTQYF
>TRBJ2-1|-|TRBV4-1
CASRFFASGYNEQFF
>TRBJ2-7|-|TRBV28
CASQIAGGSYEQYF
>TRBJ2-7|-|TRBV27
CASSFRRVSYEQYF
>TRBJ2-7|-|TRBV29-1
CSVRDHSSYEQYF
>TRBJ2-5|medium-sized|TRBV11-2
CASSLEAGIGETQYF
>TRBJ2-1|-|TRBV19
CASRIAGGYNEQFF
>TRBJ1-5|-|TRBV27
CASSSWSRQPQHF
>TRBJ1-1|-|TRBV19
CASSILGSNTEAFF
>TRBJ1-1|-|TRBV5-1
CASSLAGWDTEAFF